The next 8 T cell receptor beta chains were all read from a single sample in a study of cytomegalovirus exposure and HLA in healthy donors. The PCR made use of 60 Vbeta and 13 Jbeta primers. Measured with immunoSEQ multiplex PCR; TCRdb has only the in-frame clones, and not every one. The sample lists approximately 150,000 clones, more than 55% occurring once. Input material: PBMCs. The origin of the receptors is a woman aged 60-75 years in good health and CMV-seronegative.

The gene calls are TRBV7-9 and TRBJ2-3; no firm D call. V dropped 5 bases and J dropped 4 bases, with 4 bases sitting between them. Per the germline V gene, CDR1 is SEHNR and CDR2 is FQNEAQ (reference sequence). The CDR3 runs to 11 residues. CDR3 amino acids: CASSLSDTQYF. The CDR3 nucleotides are TGTGCCAGCAGCCTTTCAGATACGCAGTATTTT.

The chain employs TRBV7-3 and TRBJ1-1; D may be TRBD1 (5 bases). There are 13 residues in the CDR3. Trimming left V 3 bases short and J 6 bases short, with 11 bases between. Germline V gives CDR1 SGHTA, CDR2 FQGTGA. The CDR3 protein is CASSLTAKAEAFF. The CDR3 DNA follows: TGTGCCAGCAGCTTGACAGCTAAGGCTGAAGCTTTCTTT.

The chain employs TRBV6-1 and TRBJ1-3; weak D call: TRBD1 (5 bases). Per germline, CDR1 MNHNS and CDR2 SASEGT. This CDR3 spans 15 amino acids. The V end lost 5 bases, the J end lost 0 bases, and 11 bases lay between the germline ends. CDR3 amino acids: CASSRTLSSGNTIYF. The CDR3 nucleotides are TGTGCCAGCAGTCGGACACTGAGCTCTGGAAACACCATATATTTT.

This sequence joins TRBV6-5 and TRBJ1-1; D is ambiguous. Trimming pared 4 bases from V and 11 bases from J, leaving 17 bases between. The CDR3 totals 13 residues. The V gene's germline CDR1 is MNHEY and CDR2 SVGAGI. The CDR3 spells CASSSRAPRRAFF. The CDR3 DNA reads TGTGCCAGCAGTTCCCGGGCCCCTAGGAGGGCTTTCTTT.

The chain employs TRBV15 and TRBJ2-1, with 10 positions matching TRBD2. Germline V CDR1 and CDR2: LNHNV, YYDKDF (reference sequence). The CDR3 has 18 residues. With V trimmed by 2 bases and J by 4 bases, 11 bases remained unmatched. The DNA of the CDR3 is TGTGCCACCAGCAGATTCCCACCGGGACTAGCGACTTACAATGAGCAGTTCTTC. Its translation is CATSRFPPGLATYNEQFF.

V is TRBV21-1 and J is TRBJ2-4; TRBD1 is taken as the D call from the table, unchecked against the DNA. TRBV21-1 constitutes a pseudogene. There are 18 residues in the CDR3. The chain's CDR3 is CASSKLNLVGSCENIQYF. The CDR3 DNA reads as TGTGCCAGCAGCAAATTAAATCTTGTGGGCAGTTGTGAAAACATTCAGTACTTC.

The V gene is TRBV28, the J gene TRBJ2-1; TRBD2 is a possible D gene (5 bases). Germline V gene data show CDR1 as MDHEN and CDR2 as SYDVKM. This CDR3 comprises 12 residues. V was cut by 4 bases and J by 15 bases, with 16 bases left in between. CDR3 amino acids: CASSSGLKGMFF. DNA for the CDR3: TGTGCCAGCAGTTCCGGACTCAAGGGTATGTTCTTC.

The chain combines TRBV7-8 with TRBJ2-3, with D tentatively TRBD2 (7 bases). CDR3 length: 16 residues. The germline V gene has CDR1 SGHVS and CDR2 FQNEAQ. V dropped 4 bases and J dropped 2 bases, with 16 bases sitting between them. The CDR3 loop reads CASSSTARGATDTQYF. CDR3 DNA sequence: TGTGCCAGCAGCTCCACTGCACGGGGGGCCACAGATACGCAGTATTTT.